The 25 T cell receptor beta chains listed next were all sequenced from one sample in a study of shared clonotypes between healthy human individuals. The method was immunoSEQ multiplex PCR; TCRdb's version includes in-frame clones alone and lacks a portion of them. The repertoire holds some 2.4 million clones, roughly 93% seen once, with around 0.37% in the top ten. The specimen sequenced was naive CD4+ T cells from PBMCs. Subset noted: CD45RA+ positively selected. The origin of the receptors is a young man in good health. Some clones in this sample may be carry-over from other donors' samples.

This clone has a single count. This chain connects TRBV2 to TRBJ2-7; 9 bases agree with TRBD1. Germline V lookup: CDR1 SNHLY, CDR2 FYNNEI. V shed 8 bases and J 7 bases; nucleotides not matched to a gene: 12. The CDR3 extends over 14 amino acids. For the CDR3, the DNA is TGTGCCAGCGTCAGGGACAGGGTGCAGGGGGAGCAGTACTTC. This translates into CASVRDRVQGEQYF.

The V gene is TRBV28, the J gene TRBJ1-1, with D perhaps matching TRBD1 (6 bases). From germline, CDR1 is MDHEN and CDR2 SYDVKM. The V end was cut by 5 bases, the J end by 1 base, with 8 bases between. CDR3 size: 13 residues. CDR3 in amino acids: CASSGQTNTEAFF. In DNA form, the CDR3 reads TGTGCCAGCAGTGGACAGACGAACACTGAAGCTTTCTTT.

This clone was detected only once. This chain uses TRBV28 with TRBJ2-7; either TRBD1 or TRBD2 may fit D (5 bases each). The length of the CDR3 is 13 residues. CDR1 and CDR2 from the germline V gene are MDHEN and SYDVKM. Between the trimmed V and J ends, which lost 6 bases and 2 bases, there was a span of 11 bases. The CDR3 loop is CASSRDVAYEQYF. For the CDR3, the DNA is TGTGCCAGCAGCCGGGACGTCGCCTACGAGCAGTACTTC.

This clone was observed a single time. This sequence joins TRBV5-5 and TRBJ2-7, with D perhaps matching TRBD1 (8 bases). This CDR3 has 15 amino acids. Trimming removed 0 bases at V and 1 base at J, with 11 bases between. Germline assignment: CDR1 SGHKS and CDR2 YYEKEE (reference sequence). The CDR3, as DNA: TGTGCCAGCAGCTTGGACAGGGGGGGATCCTACGAGCAGTACTTC. Protein: CASSLDRGGSYEQYF.

This chain connects TRBV6-5 to TRBJ2-5; the match to TRBD2 covers 11 bases. From germline, CDR1 is MNHEY and CDR2 SVGAGI. After removal of 0 bases from V and 7 bases from J, the junction contained 7 bases not matched to a gene. The CDR3 consists of 16 residues. The CDR3 protein is CASSYSLAGDVGTQYF. For the CDR3, the DNA is TGTGCCAGCAGTTACTCACTAGCGGGAGATGTGGGGACCCAGTACTTC.

The J gene is TRBJ2-5, the V gene TRBV18, with D perhaps matching TRBD1 or TRBD2 (5 bases each). Germline V gene lookup returns CDR1 KGHSH and CDR2 LQKENI. V lost 6 bases, J lost 1 base, and 12 bases lay in between. The CDR3 covers 14 residues. This CDR3 reads CASSSGGGQETQYF. In nucleotides, the CDR3 is TGTGCCAGCTCTTCCGGTGGGGGCCAAGAGACCCAGTACTTC.

This clone was detected once. This chain links TRBV28 with TRBJ1-1, with D uncertain. From germline, CDR1 is MDHEN and CDR2 SYDVKM. This CDR3 has 14 amino acids. The V and J ends lost 6 bases and 2 bases respectively, with 13 bases between them. The DNA for the CDR3 is TGTGCCAGCAGCCCCGGGCCAGTTAACACTGAAGCTTTCTTT. This codes for CASSPGPVNTEAFF.

The J gene is TRBJ2-7, the V gene TRBV7-3; D is ambiguous. Deletions cut 5 bases from V and 3 bases from J, with 8 bases between. From germline, CDR1 is SGHTA and CDR2 FQGTGA. The CDR3 length is 12 residues. CDR3 amino acids: CASSPSGYEQYF. Here the CDR3 DNA reads TGTGCCAGCAGCCCCTCCGGCTACGAGCAGTACTTC.

This clone was counted once. The chain couples TRBV30 to TRBJ2-2; D is unresolved. The CDR3 is made up of 11 amino acids. V gave up 2 bases and J gave up 7 bases, with 5 bases separating them. The V gene's germline CDR1 is GTSNPN and CDR2 SVGIG (reference sequence). The CDR3 DNA follows: TGTGCCTGGAGTTTGGGCGGGGAGCTGTTTTTT. Translation gives CAWSLGGELFF.

The chain couples TRBV7-2 to TRBJ2-4; 7 bases fit TRBD2. The CDR3 is 15 residues long. J lost 8 bases, V lost 2 bases, and 9 bases had no gene match. Germline values: CDR1 SGHTA, CDR2 FQGNSA. This chain's CDR3 is CASSLSGASGHIQYF. The DNA of the CDR3 is TGTGCCAGCAGCTTAAGTGGGGCTAGCGGACACATTCAGTACTTC. The entire variable domain, with the rest obtained from reference TRBV7-2 and TRBJ2-4, is as follows: GAGVSQSPSNKVTEKGKDVELRCDPISGHTALYWYRQSLGQGLEFLIYFQGNSAPDKSGLPSDRFSAERTGGSVSTLTIQRTQQEDSAVYLCASSLSGASGHIQYFGAGTRLSVL.

V gene TRBV7-2 combines with J gene TRBJ1-5; no clear D gene. This CDR3 region has 15 residues. Germline V gene lookup returns CDR1 SGHTA and CDR2 FQGNSA. V lost 5 bases to trimming and J lost 0 bases, with 11 bases between them. In DNA, the CDR3 is TGTGCCAGCAGCACCCTCGTCTTTAGCAATCAGCCCCAGCATTTT. Its protein is CASSTLVFSNQPQHF.

The V gene is TRBV2, the J gene TRBJ1-2; D possibly corresponds to TRBD1 (6 bases). This CDR3 is built from 13 residues. V lost 6 bases and J 2 bases, leaving 10 bases between the germline ends. Germline CDR1 SNHLY, CDR2 FYNNEI. As DNA, the CDR3 is TGTGCCAGCAGCGACAGGTCAAACTATGGCTACACCTTC. Amino acids: CASSDRSNYGYTF.

The J gene is TRBJ2-1, the V gene TRBV5-1; 8 nucleotides line up with TRBD1. This CDR3 is 15 amino acids long. Per germline, CDR1 SGHRS and CDR2 YFSETQ. J was trimmed by 13 bases and V by 4 bases; bases with no gene match: 16. The CDR3 protein is CASSPTQGVGRGQFF. Written as DNA, the CDR3 is TGCGCCAGCAGCCCAACACAGGGGGTGGGTCGGGGTCAGTTCTTC.

The chain has TRBV18 and TRBJ1-4; TRBD1 aligns across 8 bases. The V gene end was trimmed by 6 bases and the J gene end by 0 bases; junction bases not matched to a gene: 6. Germline V gene data show CDR1 as KGHSH and CDR2 as LQKENI. This CDR3 has 16 residues. CDR3 coding DNA: TGTGCCAGCTCCCCGGGACAGGCGGCAACTAATGAAAAACTGTTTTTT. Its translation: CASSPGQAATNEKLFF.

The rearrangement uses TRBV28 and TRBJ2-1; D ambiguous. CDR1 and CDR2 (germline): MDHEN, SYDVKM. The V end lost 5 bases, the J end lost 2 bases, and 13 bases lay between the germline ends. The CDR3 extends over 15 amino acids. CDR3: CASSDLGGTYNEQFF. CDR3 DNA: TGTGCCAGCAGTGACTTAGGCGGCACCTACAATGAGCAGTTCTTC.

This chain uses TRBV6-6 with TRBJ1-1, with D unclear. Germline-derived CDR1 and CDR2 are MNHNY and SVGAGI (reference sequence). V lost 6 bases and J 1 base, leaving 15 bases between the germline ends. CDR3 length equals 15 residues. The CDR3 loop reads CASRPQTPQNTEAFF. DNA for the CDR3: TGTGCCAGCAGACCACAAACCCCTCAGAACACTGAAGCTTTCTTT.

This clone appeared once. The CDR3 coding sequence is TGTGCCAGCAGCCTGGCGGGCACCTATGGCTACACCTTC. It translates to CASSLAGTYGYTF. This rearrangement joins TRBV5-4 to TRBJ1-2; D uncertain. V lost 4 bases, J lost 4 bases, and 11 bases lay in between. The germline V gene encodes CDR1 SGHNT and CDR2 YYREEE (reference sequence). The CDR3 contains 13 residues.

DNA for the CDR3: TGTGCCAGCAGCTCGCCCGTTTTAGGGCGCTACGAGCAGTACTTC. Translating gives CASSSPVLGRYEQYF. The V and J genes are TRBV28 and TRBJ2-7; D unclear. The CDR3 has 15 amino acids. CDR1 is MDHEN and CDR2 is SYDVKM in the germline V gene. Trimming stripped 6 bases from V and 3 bases from J, with 18 bases between.

The gene calls are TRBV29-1 and TRBJ1-4, with D unclear. The ends were cut back, 0 bases at V and 6 bases at J, with 11 bases in the middle. The V gene's germline CDR1 is SQVTM and CDR2 ANQGSEA. The CDR3 length is 14 residues. The CDR3 here is CSVEERGRDEKLFF. The CDR3 region has the DNA TGCAGCGTTGAAGAACGGGGAAGGGATGAAAAACTGTTTTTT. Filled out from reference TRBV29-1 and TRBJ1-4, the complete variable domain reads SAVISQKPSRDICQRGTSLTIQCQVDSQVTMMFWYRQQPGQSLTLIATANQGSEATYESGFVIDKFPISRPNLTFSTLTVSNMSPEDSSIYLCSVEERGRDEKLFFGSGTQLSVL.

With regard to this clone: The identical CDR3 is also encoded by other nucleotide sequences in the sample. The chain links TRBV5-1 to TRBJ2-1, with 8 bases lining up with TRBD2. CDR1 and CDR2 (germline): SGHRS, YFSETQ. There are 14 residues in the CDR3. V was pared by 2 bases and J by 5 bases, with 3 bases of the junction left unmatched. CDR3 in DNA: TGCGCCAGCAGCTTTACAGCGGGAGACAATGAGCAGTTCTTC. Its protein product is CASSFTAGDNEQFF.

As concerns this clone: Other DNA sequences of this sample code for an identical CDR3. This chain uses TRBV29-1 with TRBJ1-2; the D gene is possibly TRBD1 (5 bases). Trimming pared 4 bases from V and 3 bases from J, leaving 9 bases between. CDR3 size: 12 residues. Germline-derived CDR1 and CDR2 are SQVTM and ANQGSEA. This CDR3 reads CSVAGGDYGYTF. The CDR3 nucleotides read TGCAGCGTTGCCGGGGGAGACTATGGCTACACCTTC.

V gene TRBV5-6 combines with J gene TRBJ2-1, with D perhaps TRBD2 (6 bases). V was cut by 6 bases and J by 0 bases, with 13 bases left in between. The CDR3 is 15 amino acids. CDR1 is SGHDT and CDR2 is YYEEEE in the germline V gene. The CDR3 DNA reads TGTGCCAGCAAGTGGGGACTCGACTCCTACAATGAGCAGTTCTTC. Protein sequence: CASKWGLDSYNEQFF.

The chain has TRBV7-2 and TRBJ2-5; TRBD1 matches at 7 bases. J gave up 3 bases and V 7 bases, and 5 bases lay outside the gene matches. This CDR3 contains 13 residues. CDR1 is SGHTA, CDR2 FQGNSA, per germline. In DNA, the CDR3 is TGTGCCAGCAACAAAGACAGGGAAGAGACCCAGTACTTC. Its protein product is CASNKDREETQYF.

The chain couples TRBV28 to TRBJ2-4; 11 positions match TRBD2. CDR1 and CDR2 (germline): MDHEN, SYDVKM. V lost 1 base to trimming and J lost 15 bases; unmatched junction nucleotides: 8. CDR3 length equals 14 residues. The CDR3 sequence is CASSLSPSGRFPYF. The CDR3 nucleotides are TGTGCCAGCAGTTTATCCCCTAGCGGGAGGTTTCCGTACTTC.

This chain uses TRBV6-1 with TRBJ1-5; D is unresolved. The CDR3 spans 15 residues. Germline V CDR1 and CDR2: MNHNS, SASEGT. The V and J ends lost 6 bases and 0 bases respectively, with 12 bases between them. CDR3: CASSTASYSNQPQHF. CDR3 coding DNA: TGTGCCAGCAGCACAGCCAGTTATAGCAATCAGCCCCAGCATTTT.